The 25 T cell receptor beta chains presented below share a single source sample, sequenced in a study of shared clonotypes between healthy human individuals. Clones were sequenced by immunoSEQ multiplex PCR, and TCRdb holds only the in-frame ones, with some missing. Of approximately 1,500,000 clones listed, around 98% are singletons. Sequenced: naive CD4+ T cells sorted from blood. Subset meaning: CD45RA+ positively selected. The receptors here all came from a man in his thirties or forties in good health.

The chain joins TRBV5-1 to TRBJ2-6; D might be TRBD1 or TRBD2, each matching 5 bases. The V end lost 1 base, the J end lost 2 bases, and 10 bases lay between the germline ends. The germline V gene encodes CDR1 SGHRS and CDR2 YFSETQ. The length of the CDR3 is 16 residues. CDR3 DNA sequence: TGCGCCAGCAGCTTGTCGAGGGGAGCTGGGGCCAACGTCCTGACTTTC. Translation gives CASSLSRGAGANVLTF. Variable domain in full (rest from reference TRBV5-1 and TRBJ2-6): KAGVTQTPRYLIKTRGQQVTLSCSPISGHRSVSWYQQTPGQGLQFLFEYFSETQRNKGNFPGRFSGRQFSNSRSEMNVSTLELGDSALYLCASSLSRGAGANVLTFGAGSRLTVL.

The V call is TRBV7-2, the J call TRBJ1-5; no definite D call. The CDR3 contains 16 residues. The V end lost 2 bases, the J end lost 0 bases, and 11 bases lay between the germline ends. Germline V lookup: CDR1 SGHTA, CDR2 FQGNSA. Written as DNA, the CDR3 is TGTGCCAGCAGCTTATGGGGAGGTTATAGCAATCAGCCCCAGCATTTT. Encoded protein: CASSLWGGYSNQPQHF.

This clone was observed a single time. J is TRBJ2-2 and V is TRBV6-6; no firm D call. CDR1 and CDR2 (germline): MNHNY, SVGAGI (reference sequence). The CDR3 totals 15 residues. V lost 0 bases and J lost 2, with 7 bases in between. The CDR3, as DNA: TGTGCCAGCAGTTACTCATCCCCCAACACCGGGGAGCTGTTTTTT. This sequence encodes CASSYSSPNTGELFF.

The gene calls are TRBV18 and TRBJ2-7; 9 bases are a match to TRBD1. After removal of 3 bases from V and 1 base from J, the junction contained 7 bases not matched to a gene. Germline V CDR1 and CDR2: KGHSH, LQKENI. The CDR3 sequence is 16 residues long. The CDR3 bases are TGTGCCAGCTCACCTCTTCCCGGGACAGGGTCCTACGAGCAGTACTTC. The encoded protein is CASSPLPGTGSYEQYF.

The rearrangement joins TRBV7-2 to TRBJ1-5; D might be TRBD1 (5 bases). This CDR3 contains 14 residues. Trimming cost V 5 bases and J 5 bases, with 13 bases left between them. Looked up from germline, CDR1 is SGHTA and CDR2 is FQGNSA. The CDR3 DNA reads as TGTGCCAGCAGCCACCCCGGGGCCCATCAGCCCCAGCATTTT. Translated, it gives CASSHPGAHQPQHF.

The chain joins TRBV6-1 to TRBJ1-4; unclear D gene. V dropped 0 bases and J dropped 10 bases, with 3 bases sitting between them. Germline V CDR1 and CDR2: MNHNS, SASEGT. The CDR3 consists of 11 residues. The CDR3: CASSEAGKLFF. In DNA, the CDR3 is TGTGCCAGCAGTGAAGCTGGAAAACTGTTTTTT.

V and J are TRBV29-1 and TRBJ1-5, with D maybe TRBD1 (6 bases). From germline, CDR1 is SQVTM and CDR2 ANQGSEA. The germline V and J ends were trimmed by 6 bases and 0 bases, with 9 bases remaining between them. This CDR3 spans 13 amino acids. The CDR3 reads CSVRTDSNQPQHF. The CDR3, as DNA: TGCAGCGTGAGGACAGATAGCAATCAGCCCCAGCATTTT.

This clone was found once. This chain connects TRBV6-5 to TRBJ1-1; D not resolved. V lost 0 bases and J 2 bases, leaving 10 bases between the germline ends. The CDR3 runs 15 residues. Germline lookup yields CDR1 MNHEY and CDR2 SVGAGI. CDR3 bases: TGTGCCAGCAGTTACTCTTGGCGGGTAAACACTGAAGCTTTCTTT. Amino acid sequence: CASSYSWRVNTEAFF.

V usage is TRBV2 and J usage is TRBJ2-7; D possibly corresponds to TRBD1 (8 bases). With 6 bases removed from V and 1 base from J, the gap between germline ends came to 16 bases. Germline CDR1 reads SNHLY; CDR2 reads FYNNEI. The CDR3 has 15 residues. The CDR3 reads CASSQQGGTSYEQYF. For the CDR3, the DNA is TGTGCCAGCAGCCAACAGGGGGGGACTTCCTACGAGCAGTACTTC. Combining the CDR3 with reference TRBV2 and TRBJ2-7 gives the whole variable domain EPEVTQTPSHQVTQMGQEVILRCVPISNHLYFYWYRQILGQKVEFLVSFYNNEISEKSEIFDDQFSVERPDGSNFTLKIRSTKLEDSAMYFCASSQQGGTSYEQYFGPGTRLTVT.

The chain links TRBV7-2 to TRBJ2-1; D unclear. V lost 2 bases and J lost 4, with 12 bases in between. Germline lookup yields CDR1 SGHTA and CDR2 FQGNSA. This CDR3 region has 15 residues. CDR3: CASSLRANQYNEQFF. Written as DNA, the CDR3 is TGTGCCAGCAGCTTAAGGGCTAACCAGTACAATGAGCAGTTCTTC.

The rearrangement joins TRBV9 to TRBJ1-2, with 9 positions matching TRBD1. V lost 3 bases and J lost 2; bases outside the gene matches: 2. The CDR3 loop spans 14 amino acids. CDR1 SGDLS and CDR2 YYNGEE come from the germline V gene. The CDR3 DNA reads as TGTGCCAGCAGCGCCGGGACAGGGAACTATGGCTACACCTTC. Translated: CASSAGTGNYGYTF.

In its sample, this clone was seen once. The V gene is TRBV6-1, the J gene TRBJ1-1; the match to TRBD1 covers 7 bases. Trimming at V came to 2 bases and at J to 4 bases, leaving 4 bases not matched to a gene. CDR1 MNHNS and CDR2 SASEGT come from the germline V gene. This CDR3 has 14 residues. CDR3 in amino acids: CASSERDRLTEAFF. In DNA form, the CDR3 reads TGTGCCAGCAGTGAAAGGGACAGACTCACTGAAGCTTTCTTT.

The chain employs TRBV29-1 and TRBJ1-1; no clear D gene. The CDR3 spans 13 residues. Per the germline V gene, CDR1 is SQVTM and CDR2 is ANQGSEA. The germline V and J ends were trimmed by 7 bases and 3 bases, with 15 bases remaining between them. The CDR3 loop reads CSGRLVGDTEAFF. As DNA, the CDR3 is TGCAGCGGACGCCTTGTGGGTGACACTGAAGCTTTCTTT.

This chain uses TRBV2 with TRBJ2-1; no clear D. Germline CDR1 is SNHLY and CDR2 is FYNNEI. Trimming took 2 bases from V and 5 from J, leaving 10 bases between them. The CDR3 contains 14 residues. This CDR3 is CASSEWDGDNEQFF. The CDR3 DNA is TGTGCCAGCAGTGAATGGGATGGGGACAATGAGCAGTTCTTC.

V is TRBV30 and J is TRBJ1-4, with D tentatively TRBD1 (6 bases). V dropped 0 bases and J dropped 10 bases, with 15 bases sitting between them. The CDR3 consists of 14 residues. The V gene's germline CDR1 is GTSNPN and CDR2 SVGIG (reference sequence). The CDR3 loop reads CAWSVLGGKGKLFF. For the CDR3, the DNA is TGTGCCTGGAGTGTACTGGGGGGCAAGGGAAAACTGTTTTTT.

The rearrangement links TRBV9 to TRBJ2-1; 9 bases fit TRBD1. Germline lookup yields CDR1 SGDLS and CDR2 YYNGEE. J gave up 2 bases and V 2 bases, and 5 bases lay outside the gene matches. The CDR3 has 16 amino acids. The CDR3, as DNA: TGTGCCAGCAGCGTTAGGGGGACAGGGACCTACAATGAGCAGTTCTTC. Its translation is CASSVRGTGTYNEQFF. The full variable domain, completed using reference TRBV9 and TRBJ2-1, is DSGVTQTPKHLITATGQRVTLRCSPRSGDLSVYWYQQSLDQGLQFLIQYYNGEERAKGNILERFSAQQFPDLHSELNLSSLELGDSALYFCASSVRGTGTYNEQFFGPGTRLTVL.

The J gene is TRBJ2-2, the V gene TRBV5-5; the D is unclear. This CDR3 is 14 amino acids long. V was clipped by 2 bases and J by 0 bases, with 5 bases between them. CDR1 is SGHKS, CDR2 YYEKEE, per germline (reference sequence). CDR3 sequence (DNA): TGTGCCAGCAGCTTCGGGTCGAACACCGGGGAGCTGTTTTTT. This encodes CASSFGSNTGELFF.

The chain couples TRBV11-3 to TRBJ2-2; D is uncertain. The CDR3 length is 14 residues. Germline loops: CDR1 SGHNT, CDR2 YENEEA. With 6 bases removed from V and 0 bases from J, the gap between germline ends came to 8 bases. CDR3 nucleotides: TGTGCCAGCAGGCCAGCCGCGAACACCGGGGAGCTGTTTTTT. Its protein product is CASRPAANTGELFF.

This rearrangement joins TRBV6-1 to TRBJ2-7; D unclear. This CDR3 is 11 amino acids long. V was pared by 3 bases and J by 5 bases, with 5 bases between. The germline V gene has CDR1 MNHNS and CDR2 SASEGT. Here the CDR3 reads CASSDSNEQYF. Written as DNA, the CDR3 is TGTGCCAGCAGTGATTCGAACGAGCAGTACTTC.

This chain joins TRBV6-6 and TRBJ2-2, with D possibly TRBD1 on 5 matching bases. CDR3 size: 13 residues. Trimming removed 5 bases from V and 4 bases from J, with 8 bases in between. Germline V CDR1 and CDR2: MNHNY, SVGAGI (reference sequence). The CDR3 spells CASSPQGTGELFF. The CDR3 region has the DNA TGTGCCAGCAGTCCTCAGGGCACCGGGGAGCTGTTTTTT.

The CDR3: CASSGDGNYGYTF. For the CDR3, the DNA is TGTGCCAGCAGTGGAGACGGCAACTATGGCTACACCTTC. V gene TRBV6-6 combines with J gene TRBJ1-2; D gene uncertain. Germline CDR1 is MNHNY and CDR2 is SVGAGI (reference sequence). The CDR3 runs 13 residues. The V end lost 5 bases, the J end lost 2 bases, and 9 bases lay between the germline ends.

The V gene is TRBV2, the J gene TRBJ1-1; 10 bases line up with TRBD1. This CDR3 is built from 14 residues. The V gene end was trimmed by 1 base and the J gene end by 8 bases; junction bases not matched to a gene: 4. Per germline, CDR1 SNHLY and CDR2 FYNNEI. The CDR3 DNA reads as TGTGCCAGCAGTGAAGGGACAGGGGGTCGAGAAGCTTTCTTT. Translated, it gives CASSEGTGGREAFF.

The count of this clone is one. This chain connects TRBV5-4 to TRBJ2-5, with TRBD2 matching over 7 bases. The CDR3 loop spans 17 amino acids. The V gene's germline CDR1 is SGHNT and CDR2 YYREEE (reference sequence). The trim removed 0 bases at V and 1 base at J, leaving 9 bases unmatched. In DNA form, the CDR3 reads TGTGCCAGCAGCTTGGGGGGGAGGGACGGAGCCCAAGAGACCCAGTACTTC. Protein: CASSLGGRDGAQETQYF.

The chain links TRBV7-8 to TRBJ2-1, with D perhaps given as TRBD1 or TRBD2 (6 bases each). Trimming removed 3 bases at V and 4 bases at J, with 13 bases between. The CDR3 totals 15 residues. In germline, CDR1 is SGHVS, CDR2 FQNEAQ. Here the CDR3 reads CASSFMAGTYNEQFF. The CDR3 coding sequence is TGTGCCAGCAGCTTCATGGCGGGGACATACAATGAGCAGTTCTTC. The entire variable domain, with the rest obtained from reference TRBV7-8 and TRBJ2-1, is as follows: GAGVSQSPRYKVAKRGQDVALRCDPISGHVSLFWYQQALGQGPEFLTYFQNEAQLDKSGLPSDRFFAERPEGSVSTLKIQRTQQEDSAVYLCASSFMAGTYNEQFFGPGTRLTVL.

To note about this clone: The sample carries other DNA sequences with the same CDR3. The chain employs TRBV28 and TRBJ1-2; 7 positions agree with TRBD1. The germline CDR1 and CDR2 sequences are MDHEN and SYDVKM. The CDR3 runs to 13 residues. V trimming: 4 bases; J trimming: 4 bases; junction bases outside the gene matches: 3. CDR3 protein: CASSSGQIYGYTF. CDR3 in DNA: TGTGCCAGCAGTTCGGGACAGATCTATGGCTACACCTTC.